This T cell receptor (beta chain) is drawn from a study of T cell changes during pregnancy in multiple sclerosis. This table comes from immunoSEQ multiplex PCR, and its TCRdb copy is limited to in-frame clones, with some not included. The repertoire has 20,000 to 25,000 clones, approximately 80% of them found once; the top ten carry approximately 15%. This receptor was obtained from a female donor in good health, enrolled as a control in a pregnancy study. The sample consisted of CD8+ T cells from peripheral blood mononuclear cells, taken in the first trimester of pregnancy.

This CDR3 is CASSLELGSSYEQYF. CDR3 in DNA: TGTGCCAGCAGCTTAGAATTGGGGAGTTCCTACGAGCAGTACTTC. This chain connects TRBV7-2 to TRBJ2-7; TRBD2 might be the D (5 bases). Trimming removed 1 base from V and 1 base from J, with 11 bases in between. Germline V gene data show CDR1 as SGHTA and CDR2 as FQGNSA. There are 15 residues in the CDR3.